Below, 10 T cell receptor beta chains from the same sample are listed, as sequenced in a study of T cells in Graves' hyperthyroidism and ophthalmopathy. Authors of the study amplified TCR beta CDR3 regions from RNA transcripts. An initial round of RT-PCR targeting the TCR CDR3 relied on the HTBI primer set. MiXCR, applied by TCRdb to the multiplex PCR reads, yields one record per CDR3 protein. The repertoire has roughly 330,000 distinct CDR3 sequences, around 17% of them found once; the top ten carry approximately 33%. Sequenced material: blood. These receptors originate from a man younger than 40 with Graves' hyperthyroidism.

This clonotype has at least ten counts. The J gene is TRBJ2-1, the V gene TRBV20-1, with 12 positions matching TRBD2. With 3 bases clipped from V and 8 bases from J, the junction kept 20 bases outside the gene matches. Germline CDR1 is DFQATT and CDR2 is SNEGSKA (reference sequence). This CDR3 is built from 19 residues. Written as DNA, the CDR3 is TGCAGTGCTAGCTGGTATACTAGCGGGAGGTACCGACTGATTTATGAGCAGTTCTTC. Translated: CSASWYTSGRYRLIYEQFF.

In its sample, this clonotype was seen many times. This chain joins TRBV30 and TRBJ2-2; 8 nucleotides align to TRBD2. The CDR3 is 16 residues long. Germline V lookup: CDR1 GTSNPN, CDR2 SVGIG (reference sequence). V trimming: 4 bases; J trimming: 6 bases; junction bases outside the gene matches: 13. CDR3 region: CAWMSQRELWAGELFF. The DNA for the CDR3 is TGTGCCTGGATGTCACAGCGGGAGTTATGGGCCGGGGAGCTGTTTTTT.

This clonotype was found many times. The CDR3 nucleotides read TGCGCCAGCAGCCGGCCGGCCCCCGGTACCTACGAGCAGTACTTC. It yields the protein CASSRPAPGTYEQYF. The V and J genes are TRBV5-1 and TRBJ2-7; D is unclear. This CDR3 region has 15 residues. Germline loops: CDR1 SGHRS, CDR2 YFSETQ. V gave up 4 bases and J gave up 2 bases, with 16 bases separating them.

This clonotype was found many times. V gene TRBV20-1 combines with J gene TRBJ1-1, with D maybe TRBD1 (6 bases). Deletions cut 1 base from V and 4 bases from J, with 10 bases between. The germline gives CDR1 DFQATT, CDR2 SNEGSKA (reference sequence). This CDR3 region has 13 residues. The CDR3 DNA is TGCAGTGCTAGAGCGGGGGCGACCACTGAAGCTTTCTTT. It translates to CSARAGATTEAFF.

This clonotype occurred many times. This CDR3 reads CAGTPGPRGGETEAFF. The CDR3 DNA follows: TGTGCCGGCACTCCGGGACCCAGGGGGGGTGAAACTGAAGCTTTCTTT. The chain employs TRBV28 and TRBJ1-1; 7 bases align to TRBD1. V was clipped by 11 bases and J by 5 bases; unmatched bases: 20. The CDR3 consists of 16 residues. Germline V gene lookup returns CDR1 MDHEN and CDR2 SYDVKM.

This clonotype was detected only a few times. The chain couples TRBV7-9 to TRBJ2-3; possibly TRBD2 for D (6 bases). Germline CDR1 SEHNR, CDR2 FQNEAQ (reference sequence). Trimming cost V 7 bases and J 2 bases, with 10 bases left between them. This CDR3 spans 13 amino acids. The DNA of the CDR3 is TGTGCCAGCACTAGCGACAACACAGATACGCAGTATTTT. Translation gives CASTSDNTDTQYF.

The chain carries TRBV10-3 and TRBJ2-7; no reliable D call. The germline V gene has CDR1 ENHRY and CDR2 SYGVKD. CDR3 length equals 12 residues. V was clipped by 3 bases and J by 3 bases, with 6 bases between them. The CDR3 DNA sequence: TGTGCCATCAGTGATTCAGACTACGAGCAGTACTTC. It translates to CAISDSDYEQYF.

In this sample, this clonotype turned up many times. The genes are TRBV29-1 and TRBJ1-1; TRBD1 matches at 9 bases. This CDR3 is 15 amino acids long. The germline V gene encodes CDR1 SQVTM and CDR2 ANQGSEA. V was clipped by 6 bases and J by 5 bases; unmatched bases: 13. This chain's CDR3 is CSVAGGQGSGTEAFF. The CDR3, as DNA: TGCAGCGTGGCAGGGGGACAGGGATCCGGAACTGAAGCTTTCTTT.

This clonotype appeared many times. The chain recombines TRBV13 with TRBJ2-7, with D possibly TRBD2 on 6 matching bases. V lost 3 bases to trimming and J lost 4 bases, with 7 bases between them. This CDR3 is 12 amino acids long. The germline CDR1 and CDR2 sequences are PRHDT and FYEKMQ (reference sequence). CDR3 sequence reads: CASSFSGYEQYF. The CDR3 nucleotides read TGTGCCAGCAGCTTTAGCGGATACGAGCAGTACTTC.

This rearrangement joins TRBV3-1 to TRBJ1-3, with a possible D match to TRBD1 (6 bases). The ends were cut back, 6 bases at V and 2 bases at J, with 17 bases in the middle. CDR3 length: 16 amino acids. Germline V gene lookup returns CDR1 LGHDT and CDR2 YNNKEL (reference sequence). The CDR3 nucleotides read TGTGCCAGCAGTCCTAACCGACAGGTCGCTGGAAACACCATATATTTT. Protein: CASSPNRQVAGNTIYF.